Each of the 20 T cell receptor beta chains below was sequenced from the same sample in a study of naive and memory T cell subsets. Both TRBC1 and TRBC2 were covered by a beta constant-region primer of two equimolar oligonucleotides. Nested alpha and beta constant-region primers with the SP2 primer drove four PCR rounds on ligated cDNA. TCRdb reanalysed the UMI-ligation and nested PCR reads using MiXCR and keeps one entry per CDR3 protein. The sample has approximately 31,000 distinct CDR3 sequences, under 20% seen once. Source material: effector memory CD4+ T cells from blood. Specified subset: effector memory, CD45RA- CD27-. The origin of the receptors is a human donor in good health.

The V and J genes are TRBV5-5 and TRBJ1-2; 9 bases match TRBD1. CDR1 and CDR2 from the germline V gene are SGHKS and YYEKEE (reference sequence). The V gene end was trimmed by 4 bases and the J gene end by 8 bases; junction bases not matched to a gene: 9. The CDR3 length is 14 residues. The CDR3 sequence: CASSPGQGTRGYTF. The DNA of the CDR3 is TGTGCCAGCAGCCCGGGACAGGGTACAAGAGGCTACACCTTC.

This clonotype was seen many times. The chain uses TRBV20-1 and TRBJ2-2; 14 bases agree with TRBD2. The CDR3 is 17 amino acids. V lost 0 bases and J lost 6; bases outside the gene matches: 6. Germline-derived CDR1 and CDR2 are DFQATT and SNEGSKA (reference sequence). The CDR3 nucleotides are TGCAGTGCTAGAGATGCGACTAGCGGGAGGGCCGCCGGGGAGCTGTTTTTT. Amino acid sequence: CSARDATSGRAAGELFF.

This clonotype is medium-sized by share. CDR3 protein: CATWDRGSWGTEAFF. CDR3 coding DNA: TGTGCCACCTGGGACAGGGGGTCTTGGGGAACTGAAGCTTTCTTT. The V gene is TRBV6-2 or TRBV6-3, the J gene TRBJ1-1, with 11 bases identical to TRBD1. The CDR3 is 15 amino acids. Germline lookup yields CDR1 MNHEY and CDR2 SVGEGT. The ends lost 10 bases at V and 5 bases at J; junction bases unmatched: 12.

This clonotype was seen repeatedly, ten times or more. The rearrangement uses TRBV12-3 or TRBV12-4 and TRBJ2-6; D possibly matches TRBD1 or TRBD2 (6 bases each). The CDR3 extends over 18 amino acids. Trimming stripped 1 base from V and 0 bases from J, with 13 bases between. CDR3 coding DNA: TGTGCCAGCAGTTTAGTACAGGGAGGAAACTCTGGGGCCAACGTCCTGACTTTC. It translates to CASSLVQGGNSGANVLTF.

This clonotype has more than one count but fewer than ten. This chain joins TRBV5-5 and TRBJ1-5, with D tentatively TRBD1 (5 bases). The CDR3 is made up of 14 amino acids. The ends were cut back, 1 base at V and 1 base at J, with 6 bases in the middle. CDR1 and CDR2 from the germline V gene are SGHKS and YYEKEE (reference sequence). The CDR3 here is CASSLWGSNQPQHF. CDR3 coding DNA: TGTGCCAGCAGCTTGTGGGGGAGCAATCAGCCCCAGCATTTT.

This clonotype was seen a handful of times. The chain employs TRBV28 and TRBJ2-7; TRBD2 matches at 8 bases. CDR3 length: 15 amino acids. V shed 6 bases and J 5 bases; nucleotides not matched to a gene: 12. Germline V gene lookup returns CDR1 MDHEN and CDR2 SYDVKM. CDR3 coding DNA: TGTGCCAGCAGAATAGCCGGGACTAGAATCCACGAGCAGTACTTC. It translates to CASRIAGTRIHEQYF.

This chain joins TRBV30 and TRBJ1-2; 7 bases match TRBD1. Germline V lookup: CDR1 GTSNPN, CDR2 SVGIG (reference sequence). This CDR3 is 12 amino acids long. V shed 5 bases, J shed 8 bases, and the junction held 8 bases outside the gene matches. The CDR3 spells CAWDREFNGYTF. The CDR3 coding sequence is TGTGCCTGGGACAGGGAGTTTAACGGCTACACCTTC.

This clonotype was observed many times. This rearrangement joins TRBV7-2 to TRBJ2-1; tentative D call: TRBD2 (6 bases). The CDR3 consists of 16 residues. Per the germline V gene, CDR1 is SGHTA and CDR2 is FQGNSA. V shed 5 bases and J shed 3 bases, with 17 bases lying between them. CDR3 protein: CASSLGGLLGYNEQFF. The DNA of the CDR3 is TGTGCCAGCAGCCTTGGGGGACTCCTTGGCTACAATGAGCAGTTCTTC.

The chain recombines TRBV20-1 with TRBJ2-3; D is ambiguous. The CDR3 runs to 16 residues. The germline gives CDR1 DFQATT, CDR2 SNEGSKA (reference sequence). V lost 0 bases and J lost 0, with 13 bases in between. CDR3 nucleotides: TGCAGTGCTAGAGACCAGTTACCTTCTAGCACAGATACGCAGTATTTT. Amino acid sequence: CSARDQLPSSTDTQYF.

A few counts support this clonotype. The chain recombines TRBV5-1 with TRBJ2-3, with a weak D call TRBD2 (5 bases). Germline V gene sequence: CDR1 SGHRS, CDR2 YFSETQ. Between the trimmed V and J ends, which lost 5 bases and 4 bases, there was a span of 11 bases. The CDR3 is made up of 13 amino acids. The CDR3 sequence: CASSLREADTQYF. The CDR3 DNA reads TGCGCCAGCAGTTTGAGGGAAGCAGATACGCAGTATTTT.

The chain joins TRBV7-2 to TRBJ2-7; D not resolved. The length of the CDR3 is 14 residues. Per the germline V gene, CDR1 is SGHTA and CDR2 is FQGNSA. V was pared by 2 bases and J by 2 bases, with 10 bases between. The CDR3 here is CASSLLGPTYEQYF. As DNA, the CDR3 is TGTGCCAGCAGCTTATTGGGTCCCACCTACGAGCAGTACTTC.

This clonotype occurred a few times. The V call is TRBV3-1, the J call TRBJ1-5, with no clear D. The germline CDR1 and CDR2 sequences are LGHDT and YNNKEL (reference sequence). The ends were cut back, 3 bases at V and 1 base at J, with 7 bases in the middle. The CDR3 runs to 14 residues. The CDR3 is CASSQQSSNQPQHF. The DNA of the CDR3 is TGTGCCAGCAGCCAGCAATCGAGCAATCAGCCCCAGCATTTT.

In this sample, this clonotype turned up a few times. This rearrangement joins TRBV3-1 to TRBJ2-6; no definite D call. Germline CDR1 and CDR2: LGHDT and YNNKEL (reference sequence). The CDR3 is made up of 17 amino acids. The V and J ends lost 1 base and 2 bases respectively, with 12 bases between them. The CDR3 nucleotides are TGTGCCAGCAGCCAAGCTGGATGGGTCACTGGGGCCAACGTCCTGACTTTC. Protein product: CASSQAGWVTGANVLTF.

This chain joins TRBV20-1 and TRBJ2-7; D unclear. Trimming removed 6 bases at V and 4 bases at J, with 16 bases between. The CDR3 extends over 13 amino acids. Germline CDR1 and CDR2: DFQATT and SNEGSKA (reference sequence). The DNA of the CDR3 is TGCAGTGCCGCCGGGCGCCTTGGGTACGAGCAGTACTTC. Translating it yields CSAAGRLGYEQYF.

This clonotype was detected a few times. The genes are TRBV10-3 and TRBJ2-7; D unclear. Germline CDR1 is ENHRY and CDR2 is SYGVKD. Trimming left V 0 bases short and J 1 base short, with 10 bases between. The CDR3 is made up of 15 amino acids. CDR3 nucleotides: TGTGCCATCAGTGAGTCGTTGTCCAGGTCCTACGAGCAGTACTTC. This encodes CAISESLSRSYEQYF.

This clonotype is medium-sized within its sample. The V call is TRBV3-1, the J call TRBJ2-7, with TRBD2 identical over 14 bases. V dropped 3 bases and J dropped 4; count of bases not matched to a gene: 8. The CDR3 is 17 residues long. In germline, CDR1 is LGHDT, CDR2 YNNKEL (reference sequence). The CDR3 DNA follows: TGTGCCAGCAGCCACACCGGGACTAGCGGGAGAAGGTACGAGCAGTACTTC. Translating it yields CASSHTGTSGRRYEQYF.

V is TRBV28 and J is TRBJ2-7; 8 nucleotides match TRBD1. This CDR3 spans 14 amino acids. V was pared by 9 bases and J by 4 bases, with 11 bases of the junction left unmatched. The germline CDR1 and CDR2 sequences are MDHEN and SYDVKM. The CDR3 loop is CASGEGNRGYEQYF. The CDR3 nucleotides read TGTGCCAGTGGGGAAGGAAACAGGGGGTACGAGCAGTACTTC. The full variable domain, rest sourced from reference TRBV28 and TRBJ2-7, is DVKVTQSSRYLVKRTGEKVFLECVQDMDHENMFWYRQDPGLGLRLIYFSYDVKMKEKGDIPEGYSVSREKKERFSLILESASTNQTSMYLCASGEGNRGYEQYFGPGTRLTVT.

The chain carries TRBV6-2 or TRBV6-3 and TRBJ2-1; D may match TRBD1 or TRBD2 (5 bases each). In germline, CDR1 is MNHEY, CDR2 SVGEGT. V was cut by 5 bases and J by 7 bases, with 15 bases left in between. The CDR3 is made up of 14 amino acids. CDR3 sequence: CASSMGLRGNEQFF. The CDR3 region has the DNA TGTGCCAGCAGTATGGGGCTTCGGGGTAATGAGCAGTTCTTC.

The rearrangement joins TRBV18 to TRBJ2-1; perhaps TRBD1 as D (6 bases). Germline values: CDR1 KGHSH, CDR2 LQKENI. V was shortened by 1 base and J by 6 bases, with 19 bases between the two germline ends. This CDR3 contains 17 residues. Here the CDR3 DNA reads TGTGCCAGCTCACCACGCCCTCCGGGTACCAGGGGCAATGAGCAGTTCTTC. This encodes CASSPRPPGTRGNEQFF.

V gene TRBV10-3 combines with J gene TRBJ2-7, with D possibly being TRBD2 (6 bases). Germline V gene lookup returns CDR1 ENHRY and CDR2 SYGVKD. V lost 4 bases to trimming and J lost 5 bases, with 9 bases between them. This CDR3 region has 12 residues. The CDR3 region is CAISVGGDEQYF. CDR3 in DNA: TGTGCCATCAGTGTTGGAGGGGACGAGCAGTACTTC.